This TCR beta chain derives from a study of blood T cell repertoires in COVID-19 (dated by TCRdb to the early 2020s). Describing the broader study: Collaborator samples came from the United States, Italy and Spain and covered acute and convalescent phases of COVID-19. The material from the prospective study consisted of cDNA or gDNA derived from T cells, B-cell-depleted T cells, or PBMCs. Deeply sampled blood TCRbeta repertoires from subjects exposed to, actively infected with, or recovered from COVID-19 were included in the dataset. The repertoires were made available in a free public database intended to serve as a resource for research on the immune response to SARS-CoV-2. The samples were drawn from two sources: the first 160 participants of the ongoing ImmuneRACE study, and 1,254 subjects contributed by 6 global collaborators. Sample metadata almost always included a de-identified subject ID, COVID-19 status, age in years and sex. Where HLA class I and class II types were available, the types were taken from metadata supplied by the sample provider, not from assay-based typing. The study at large found these results: How much clinical and demographic metadata was included differed by source and by participant, and the metadata was provided uncurated.

TCRbeta CDR3 regions were amplified from genomic DNA using the immunoSEQ Assay, a bias-controlled multiplex PCR. Regarding the original processing steps: The number of nucleated cells in each sample was estimated by amplification of reference gene primers within the assay. Sequence reads were collapsed and filtered to measure the absolute abundance of every unique TCRbeta CDR3 rearrangement. For each sample, productive Simpson clonality was calculated by taking the square root of Simpson's diversity index across productive rearrangements. TCRdb took over this immuneACCESS table, retaining in-frame rearrangements with V and J assigned. Such tables are incomplete; in checked studies, under half of the missing clones stem from an unresolved V gene, and the remainder is unexplained. The V and J calls and the clone size are those of that table, but D and trimming were determined from the DNA. The sample contains some 93,000 clones, 75% to 90% of them found a single time. Of the sample, 6.5% to 9% falls within the top ten clones.

Collaborating institutions collected whole blood in K2EDTA tubes following their own protocols. For TCRbeta analysis, collaborators shipped samples in one of three forms: frozen whole blood, isolated PBMCs, or DNA extracted from either of those sample types. From the cysteine up to the phenylalanine, the CDR3 has a length of 18 residues. Only the CDR3 part of the read is kept: 54 bases, read in frame from the first base. Reading the germline V gene gives CDR1 SGHTA and CDR2 FQGNSA. V is trimmed back by 5 bases and J by 0 bases, and the junction contains 13 bases that no gene match accounts for. Regarding this clone: Its antigen remains unidentified. One base away there is no much larger clone; base qualities are not given.

The chain links TRBV7-2 with TRBJ2-3, with 8 middle bases fitting TRBD2. The clonotype comes from a man in his sixties with acute or convalescent COVID-19. Sample: peripheral blood. The DNA sequence follows: TGTGCCAGCAGCATGACGTCCATGGGACTAGTTAGCACAGATACGCAGTATTTT. This encodes CASSMTSMGLVSTDTQYF.